The entry below describes one T cell receptor (beta chain). Its antigen is still unknown. Vbeta (60) and Jbeta (13) primers were used in the PCR. The method was immunoSEQ multiplex PCR; TCRdb's version includes in-frame clones alone and lacks a portion of them. Of around 170,000 clones listed, about four fifths are singletons. These data originate in a study of cytomegalovirus exposure and HLA in healthy donors. Background on the study: Within the Caucasian-associated ancestry cluster were roughly 79% of the roughly 430 genotyped donors.

Broader study findings: According to reports, the classifier identified cytomegalovirus status with high specificity and sensitivity. Likely technical artifact: a cluster of highly shared sequence variants.

This receptor was obtained from a woman in her 30s in good health and CMV-seronegative. Material: PBMCs.

CDR3 in amino acids: CASSQMPGVNEQFF. CDR3 in DNA: TGCGCCAGCAGCCAGATGCCGGGGGTCAATGAGCAGTTCTTC. The rearrangement links TRBV4-1 to TRBJ2-1, with a tentative D call TRBD2 (6 bases). The germline V and J ends were trimmed by 3 bases and 6 bases, with 12 bases remaining between them. The length of the CDR3 is 14 residues. Looked up from germline, CDR1 is MGHRA and CDR2 is YSYEKL.